This TCR beta chain was retrieved from a study of blood T cell repertoires in COVID-19. As processed by the authors: Researchers report that nucleated cell counts were estimated from reference gene primer amplification. Sequencing used immunoSEQ multiplex PCR; TCRdb keeps in-frame clones, though not all of them. V and J calls and clone size are those listed in that table; D and trimming were worked out from the DNA. The top ten hold 0.8% to 0.95% of the sample, which has fewer than 250,000 clones, about 90% seen once. Germline assignment: CDR1 LNHDA and CDR2 SQIVND (reference sequence). V lost 5 bases and J lost 4; bases outside the gene matches: 6. The CDR3 contains 15 residues.

The sequence was collected from a young man with COVID-19, enrolled during active disease. The chain combines TRBV19 with TRBJ1-4, with 8 bases that match TRBD1. What was sequenced was peripheral blood. CDR3 residues: CASSPGQGLNEKLFF. The CDR3 bases are TGTGCCAGTAGTCCCGGACAGGGCCTTAATGAAAAACTGTTTTTT.